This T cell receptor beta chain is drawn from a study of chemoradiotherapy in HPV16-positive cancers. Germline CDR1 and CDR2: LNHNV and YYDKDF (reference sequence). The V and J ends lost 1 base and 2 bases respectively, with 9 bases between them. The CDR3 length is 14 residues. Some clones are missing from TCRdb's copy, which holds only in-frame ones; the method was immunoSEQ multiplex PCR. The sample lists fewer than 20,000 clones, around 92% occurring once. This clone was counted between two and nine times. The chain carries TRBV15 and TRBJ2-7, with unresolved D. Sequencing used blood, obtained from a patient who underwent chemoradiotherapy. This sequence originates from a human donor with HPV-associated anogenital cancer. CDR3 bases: TGTGCCACCAGCAGAGTTAAGGGAACCTACGAGCAGTACTTC. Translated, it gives CATSRVKGTYEQYF.